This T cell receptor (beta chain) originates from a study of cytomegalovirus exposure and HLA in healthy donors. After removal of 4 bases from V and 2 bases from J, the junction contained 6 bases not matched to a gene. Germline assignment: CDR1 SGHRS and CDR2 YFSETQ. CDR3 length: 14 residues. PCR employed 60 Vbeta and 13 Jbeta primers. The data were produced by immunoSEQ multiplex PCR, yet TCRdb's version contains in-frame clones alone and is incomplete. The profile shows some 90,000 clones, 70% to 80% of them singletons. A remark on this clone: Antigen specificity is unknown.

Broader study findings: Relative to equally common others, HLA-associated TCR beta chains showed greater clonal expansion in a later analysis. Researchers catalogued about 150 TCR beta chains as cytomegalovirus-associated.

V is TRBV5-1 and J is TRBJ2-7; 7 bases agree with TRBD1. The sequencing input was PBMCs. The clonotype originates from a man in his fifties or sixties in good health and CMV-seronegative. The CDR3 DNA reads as TGCGCCAGCAGCGACGGACAGGTTCCCTACGAGCAGTACTTC. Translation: CASSDGQVPYEQYF.